The 26 T cell receptor beta chains below come from one sample, sequenced in a study of persistence of HIV-infected CD4 T cells. No antigen has been identified for these receptors. The stimulus was an HIV-1 Gag 15-mer peptide pool, 0.85 to 1 ug/peptide/mL. Sorting selected CD4+ T cells upregulating both CD40 ligand and CD69. This was the immunoSEQ version 4 assay in survey mode. Clones were sequenced by immunoSEQ multiplex PCR, and TCRdb holds only the in-frame ones, with some missing. The sample yields about 19,000 clones, about 60% seen once. This specimen consisted of CD4+ T cells sorted from PBMCs after roughly 19-hour stimulation, obtained from a patient who received antiretroviral therapy. These receptors originate from an adult woman with HIV who was CMV-seropositive.

V gene TRBV6-5 combines with J gene TRBJ2-5; tentatively, D is TRBD2 (6 bases). Trimming took 6 bases from V and 2 from J, leaving 16 bases between them. CDR3 length: 15 residues. Germline V gene sequence: CDR1 MNHEY, CDR2 SVGAGI. The DNA of the CDR3 is TGTGCCAGCAGCCTGAGGGGACTCGGGCAAGAGACCCAGTACTTC. As protein: CASSLRGLGQETQYF.

There are a few counts of this clone. Additional DNA sequences in this sample encode the identical CDR3. This sequence joins TRBV5-1 and TRBJ1-4; the D is unclear. Between the trimmed V and J ends, which lost 0 bases and 0 bases, there was a span of 6 bases. This CDR3 contains 15 residues. Germline CDR1 is SGHRS and CDR2 is YFSETQ. CDR3 DNA: TGCGCCAGCAGCTTGGGAACGACAACTAATGAAAAACTGTTTTTT. It codes for CASSLGTTTNEKLFF.

The chain carries TRBV30 and TRBJ2-2, with 7 bases lining up with TRBD1. CDR3 length: 13 residues. Germline loops: CDR1 GTSNPN, CDR2 SVGIG (reference sequence). V lost 5 bases and J lost 4; bases outside the gene matches: 4. The CDR3 nucleotides read TGTGCCTGGGACAGGGCCCTCACCGGGGAGCTGTTTTTT. It yields the protein CAWDRALTGELFF.

By proportion, this clone is medium-sized (0.01 to 0.1%). The same CDR3 can be traced to other DNA sequences in this sample. The chain employs TRBV5-4 and TRBJ2-2, with D perhaps TRBD1 (6 bases). CDR1 and CDR2 (germline): SGHNT, YYREEE (reference sequence). V lost 4 bases and J lost 1, with 11 bases in between. This CDR3 has 15 amino acids. This chain's CDR3 is CASSLPDRNTGELFF. CDR3 sequence (DNA): TGTGCCAGCAGCCTCCCGGACAGGAACACCGGGGAGCTGTTTTTT.

The chain combines TRBV30 with TRBJ1-2; D gene ambiguous. V lost 0 bases, J lost 2 bases, and 7 bases lay in between. CDR1 GTSNPN and CDR2 SVGIG come from the germline V gene (reference sequence). The CDR3 has 13 amino acids. The CDR3 region is CAWSVIGNYGYTF. CDR3 nucleotides: TGTGCCTGGAGTGTAATTGGGAACTATGGCTACACCTTC.

The gene calls are TRBV7-2 and TRBJ2-7; 7 bases align to TRBD2. The CDR3 has 14 amino acids. V was pared by 5 bases and J by 6 bases, with 10 bases of the junction left unmatched. The germline gives CDR1 SGHTA, CDR2 FQGNSA. The CDR3, as DNA: TGTGCCAGCAGCCGTGTTGGGGGGGGAGGCGAGCAGTACGTC. This translates into CASSRVGGGGEQYV.

V usage is TRBV6-5 and J usage is TRBJ1-2, with D perhaps matching TRBD1 (6 bases). Germline V gene lookup returns CDR1 MNHEY and CDR2 SVGAGI. The CDR3 has 15 residues. Trimming removed 10 bases from V and 3 bases from J, with 21 bases in between. CDR3 protein: CAIDSGDGPYYGYTF. In DNA, the CDR3 is TGTGCCATCGATTCAGGGGACGGACCTTACTATGGCTACACCTTC.

The chain employs TRBV23-1 and TRBJ2-7; D remains ambiguous. TRBV23-1 is an ORF for which the function is uncertain. There are 12 residues in the CDR3. Trimming pared 10 bases from V and 0 bases from J, leaving 10 bases between. In nucleotides, the CDR3 is TGCGCCACCCCAACAGTCTCCTACGAGCAGTACTTC. Amino acids: CATPTVSYEQYF.

The chain is built from TRBV10-2 and TRBJ2-5; possible D gene TRBD2, 6 bases. CDR3 length equals 13 residues. Germline V gives CDR1 WSHSY, CDR2 SAAADI. V was pared by 4 bases and J by 9 bases, with 15 bases between. The CDR3 region has the DNA TGCGCCAGCAGTGGCGACCCCCGGGAGTCCCAGTACTTC. It codes for CASSGDPRESQYF.

The chain recombines TRBV18 with TRBJ2-7, with 9 positions matching TRBD1. V shed 3 bases and J 6 bases; nucleotides not matched to a gene: 6. This CDR3 is built from 14 residues. Per the germline V gene, CDR1 is KGHSH and CDR2 is LQKENI. In DNA, the CDR3 is TGTGCCAGCTCACCGGGGACAGGGACGGCCGAGCAGTACTTC. It translates to CASSPGTGTAEQYF.

This clone was picked up one time. The V and J genes are TRBV19 and TRBJ2-3; D not resolved. This CDR3 region has 14 residues. The V end lost 3 bases, the J end lost 0 bases, and 7 bases lay between the germline ends. Germline lookup yields CDR1 LNHDA and CDR2 SQIVND (reference sequence). The CDR3 protein is CASSMQVSTDTQYF. CDR3 nucleotides: TGTGCCAGTAGTATGCAAGTGAGCACAGATACGCAGTATTTT.

The chain couples TRBV5-1 to TRBJ2-3; the D is unclear. Trimming took off 6 bases at V and 0 bases at J, with 8 bases between the two ends. CDR1 SGHRS and CDR2 YFSETQ come from the germline V gene. The CDR3 extends over 13 amino acids. The CDR3 protein is CASTLPSTDTQYF. The CDR3, as DNA: TGCGCCAGCACCCTCCCCAGCACAGATACGCAGTATTTT. Full variable domain (outside the CDR3, taken from reference TRBV5-1 and TRBJ2-3): KAGVTQTPRYLIKTRGQQVTLSCSPISGHRSVSWYQQTPGQGLQFLFEYFSETQRNKGNFPGRFSGRQFSNSRSEMNVSTLELGDSALYLCASTLPSTDTQYFGPGTRLTVL.

This chain connects TRBV7-9 to TRBJ2-1; D call uncertain. With 3 bases removed from V and 1 base from J, the gap between germline ends came to 7 bases. Germline lookup yields CDR1 SEHNR and CDR2 FQNEAQ (reference sequence). There are 14 residues in the CDR3. The CDR3 sequence: CASSFEVSYNEQFF. The CDR3 bases are TGTGCCAGCAGCTTCGAGGTATCCTACAATGAGCAGTTCTTC.

The genes are TRBV2 and TRBJ1-3; no reliable D call. CDR1 is SNHLY, CDR2 FYNNEI, per germline. This CDR3 has 12 amino acids. Trimming removed 5 bases from V and 6 bases from J, with 8 bases in between. The CDR3 reads CASSFGLNTIYF. The DNA for the CDR3 is TGTGCCAGCAGTTTTGGATTAAACACCATATATTTT.

This chain connects TRBV19 to TRBJ1-6, with D perhaps TRBD1 (5 bases). CDR3 length: 13 amino acids. The V gene lost 8 bases and the J gene lost 4 bases, with 9 bases spanning the gap. Per the germline V gene, CDR1 is LNHDA and CDR2 is SQIVND (reference sequence). The DNA of the CDR3 is TGTGCCAGTTCGGACAAATATAATTCACCCCTCCACTTT. Amino acids: CASSDKYNSPLHF.

The genes are TRBV5-1 and TRBJ2-3; D might be TRBD1 (5 bases). The V end lost 5 bases, the J end lost 1 base, and 8 bases lay between the germline ends. Germline assignment: CDR1 SGHRS and CDR2 YFSETQ. The CDR3 has 13 residues. This CDR3 reads CASRDTGTDTQYF. CDR3 DNA sequence: TGCGCCAGCAGGGACACCGGCACAGATACGCAGTATTTT.

The chain links TRBV4-1 to TRBJ2-4; 9 positions match TRBD1. J gave up 6 bases and V 4 bases, and 7 bases lay outside the gene matches. Looked up from germline, CDR1 is MGHRA and CDR2 is YSYEKL. The CDR3 consists of 15 residues. The CDR3 loop reads CASSPLQGAGNIQYF. CDR3 in DNA: TGCGCCAGCAGCCCCCTACAGGGGGCGGGAAACATTCAGTACTTC.

The chain joins TRBV19 to TRBJ2-7, with 8 nucleotides matching TRBD2. The V gene end was trimmed by 0 bases and the J gene end by 3 bases; junction bases not matched to a gene: 10. The V gene's germline CDR1 is LNHDA and CDR2 SQIVND (reference sequence). The CDR3 has 17 amino acids. The CDR3 sequence: CASSIDPLAGGVYEQYV. The DNA for the CDR3 is TGTGCCAGTAGTATAGACCCTCTAGCGGGCGGGGTCTACGAGCAGTACGTC.

This clone has a handful of counts. For the CDR3, the DNA is TGTGCCAGCAGCTTAGGCTTCGGGGGCTACGAGCAGTACTTC. It encodes CASSLGFGGYEQYF. The gene calls are TRBV5-6 and TRBJ2-7; possible D gene TRBD2, 6 bases. Germline V lookup: CDR1 SGHDT, CDR2 YYEEEE. The CDR3 sequence is 14 residues long. Trimming left V 2 bases short and J 3 bases short, with 12 bases between.

The V call is TRBV7-9, the J call TRBJ2-7; 7 bases are a match to TRBD1. J gave up 0 bases and V 7 bases, and 12 bases lay outside the gene matches. Germline values: CDR1 SEHNR, CDR2 FQNEAQ (reference sequence). The CDR3 loop spans 16 amino acids. The CDR3 spells CASILVRTGYSYEQYF. Written as DNA, the CDR3 is TGTGCCAGCATCCTGGTTCGGACAGGCTACTCCTACGAGCAGTACTTC.

For this clone: The sample holds other DNA sequences that translate to the same CDR3. The rearrangement uses TRBV19 and TRBJ1-2; D remains ambiguous. In germline, CDR1 is LNHDA, CDR2 SQIVND (reference sequence). V dropped 7 bases and J dropped 3 bases, with 9 bases sitting between them. The CDR3 is 12 amino acids. CDR3 residues: CASKERDYGYTF. CDR3 sequence (DNA): TGTGCCAGTAAGGAGAGAGACTATGGCTACACCTTC.

This sequence joins TRBV18 and TRBJ1-1, with a weak D call TRBD1 (5 bases). V was clipped by 0 bases and J by 4 bases, with 12 bases between them. Germline V CDR1 and CDR2: KGHSH, LQKENI. The CDR3 extends over 15 amino acids. The CDR3 nucleotides read TGTGCCAGCTCACCACCGGGTTTTGGGGGCACTGAAGCTTTCTTT. It encodes CASSPPGFGGTEAFF.

To note about this clone: One end of the junction does not line up with germline, which may come from a read error. The chain carries TRBV7-7 and TRBJ2-1; 10 nucleotides agree with TRBD1. The V gene's germline CDR1 is SSHAT and CDR2 FNYEAQ (reference sequence). This CDR3 comprises 15 residues. This CDR3 is CASSLEGQGYNEQFF. As DNA, the CDR3 is TGTGCTAGCAGCTTAGAGGGACAGGGGTACAATGAGCAGTTCTTC.

This sequence joins TRBV5-1 and TRBJ2-3, with 7 bases aligning to TRBD2. The CDR3 has 16 amino acids. The junction had 4 bases not matched to a gene; V was cut back by 0 bases and J by 0 bases. Germline CDR1 and CDR2: SGHRS and YFSETQ. CDR3 loop: CASSLEAGKSTDTQYF. The CDR3, as DNA: TGCGCCAGCAGCTTGGAAGCGGGGAAGAGCACAGATACGCAGTATTTT.

The chain combines TRBV21-1 with TRBJ2-7; the D call TRBD2 from the table was never checked on the DNA. TRBV21-1 is labeled a pseudogene. CDR3 length: 11 residues. CDR3 nucleotides: TGTGCCACCACGACTCTGTACGAGCAGTACGTC. Translation: CATTTLYEQYV.

For the CDR3, the DNA is TGTGCCAGTAGTATGGCCCTTTTTACTGAAGCTTTCTTT. Its translation: CASSMALFTEAFF. The V call is TRBV19, the J call TRBJ1-1, with D uncertain. V lost 3 bases and J 5 bases, leaving 10 bases between the germline ends. The CDR3 totals 13 residues. Germline loops: CDR1 LNHDA, CDR2 SQIVND (reference sequence).